These T cell receptor beta chains were read from a single sample in a study of Ad26.COV2.S vaccination and SARS-CoV-2 variants. The table came from immunoSEQ multiplex PCR; TCRdb's copy has only in-frame clones and leaves some out. The table records roughly 460,000 clones, roughly nine tenths of them present only once. Sequenced here: peripheral blood, sampled in a trial of Ad26.COV2.S vaccine versus placebo. Receptors originate from a person between 18 and 65 years old who received the Ad26.COV2.S COVID-19 vaccine or a placebo. CDR3s include the opening cysteine and the closing phenylalanine or tryptophan. Fields, in order: clone size, J gene, D gene, V gene, CDR3 protein, CDR3 DNA. D genes are given only for firm matches. The listing skips clone size in some rows; elsewhere it reads once, few, many or a size class.

- | TRBJ2-3 | - | TRBV7-8 | CASSSTPGPSTQTQYF | TGTGCCAGCAGCTCGACCCCGGGACCTAGCACCCAAACGCAGTATTTT
- | TRBJ2-3 | - | TRBV29-1 | CSVEGAPGVTSTDTQYF | TGCAGCGTTGAGGGAGCGCCAGGGGTTACTAGCACAGATACGCAGTATTTT
- | TRBJ2-5 | - | TRBV7-6 | CASSLFGGLQETQYF | TGTGCCAGCAGCTTATTTGGGGGCCTACAAGAGACCCAGTACTTC
- | TRBJ2-7 | TRBD1 | TRBV5-1 | CASSGTGSSYEQYF | TGCGCCAGCAGCGGGACAGGGTCTTCATACGAGCAGTACTTC
- | TRBJ1-1 | TRBD1 | TRBV7-9 | CASSLGVTGWVNTEAFF | TGTGCCAGCAGCTTAGGGGTGACAGGGTGGGTGAACACTGAAGCTTTCTTT
- | TRBJ1-2 | - | TRBV7-2 | CASSLLQASHTGYTF | TGTGCCAGCAGCTTACTTCAGGCATCACATACGGGCTACACCTTC
- | TRBJ2-2 | - | TRBV19 | CASSSRGATNTGELFF | TGTGCCAGTAGTTCTCGCGGGGCGACAAACACCGGGGAGCTGTTTTTT
few | TRBJ2-1 | - | TRBV7-2 | CASSSRVGGLRYNEQFF | TGTGCCAGCAGCAGTAGAGTCGGGGGTTTAAGGTACAATGAGCAGTTCTTC
- | TRBJ2-5 | TRBD2 | TRBV5-5 | CASSLYGSGGDRETQYF | TGTGCCAGCAGCTTGTATGGTAGCGGGGGTGATCGAGAGACCCAGTACTTC
- | TRBJ1-1 | TRBD1 | TRBV11-2 | CASSWTGLITEAFF | TGTGCCAGCAGCTGGACAGGGTTGATCACTGAAGCTTTCTTT
- | TRBJ1-4 | - | TRBV27 | CASSLSGGTRPNEKLFF | TGTGCCAGCAGTTTATCTGGGGGGACAAGGCCTAATGAAAAACTGTTTTTT